The rows below give T cell receptor beta chains drawn from one sample of a study of OX40 agonist ivuxolimab in advanced cancers. Generated by immunoSEQ multiplex PCR, the TCRdb table keeps only in-frame clones and is missing some. The table includes some 97,000 clones, approximately 89% detected once. Sequencing was performed on CD4+ or CD8+ T cells sorted from blood, taken in a trial of the OX40 agonist ivuxolimab. The receptors shown here come from an adult with an advanced solid tumor such as melanoma, head and neck, liver or kidney cancer. Both conserved end residues are part of each CDR3. The order of the fields is J gene, clone size, V gene, D gene, CDR3 protein, CDR3 DNA. D genes are given only for firm matches. Some rows mark clone size as missing; the rest say once, few, many or name a class of expanded clone.

TRBJ2-7	.	TRBV11-2	TRBD2	CASSLGGTRTYEQYF	TGTGCCAGCAGCTTAGGCGGGACTAGAACTTACGAGCAGTACTTC
TRBJ2-7	.	TRBV5-1	.	CASSLDGQNREQYF	TGCGCCAGCAGCTTGGATGGACAGAACAGGGAGCAGTACTTC
TRBJ2-1	.	TRBV7-7	TRBD2	CASSSLAGLDLYNEQFF	TGTGCCAGCAGCTCCCTAGCGGGATTGGACCTCTACAATGAGCAGTTCTTC
TRBJ1-3	.	TRBV5-1	.	CASSRWGDNSGNTIYF	TGCGCCAGCAGTCGATGGGGTGATAACTCTGGAAACACCATATATTTT
TRBJ1-2	few	TRBV5-1	.	CASSLGGGQNYGYTF	TGCGCCAGCAGCTTGGGTGGGGGGCAAAACTATGGCTACACCTTC
TRBJ1-5	.	TRBV5-1	.	CASSPTDYSNQPQHF	TGCGCCAGCAGCCCCACAGATTATAGCAATCAGCCCCAGCATTTT
TRBJ2-2	.	TRBV19	.	CASSILREWGINTGELFF	TGTGCCAGTAGTATTCTCCGGGAGTGGGGCATAAACACCGGGGAGCTGTTTTTT
TRBJ2-1	.	TRBV11-2	.	CASSSSGEQFF	TGTGCCAGCAGCTCGAGCGGTGAGCAGTTCTTC
TRBJ2-5	.	TRBV4-1	TRBD1	CASSQVSMSFPTGGFQETQYF	TGCGCCAGCAGCCAAGTTTCGATGTCCTTCCCGACAGGGGGCTTCCAAGAGACCCAGTACTTC
TRBJ2-2	.	TRBV14	TRBD2	CASSQGSGVNTGELFF	TGTGCCAGCAGCCAAGGTAGCGGGGTGAACACCGGGGAGCTGTTTTTT
TRBJ2-5	.	TRBV5-8	.	CASSRGIGGETQYF	TGTGCCAGCAGCCGTGGAATTGGGGGAGAGACCCAGTACTTC
TRBJ1-3	.	TRBV7-6	.	CASSLANGGGNTIYF	TGTGCCAGCAGCTTAGCAAATGGAGGGGGAAACACCATATATTTT
TRBJ1-2	.	TRBV5-4	.	CASSFSRTGARGYTF	TGTGCCAGCAGCTTCAGTCGCACGGGGGCTCGGGGCTACACCTTC
TRBJ1-3	.	TRBV5-6	.	CASSFYFGRAGNTIYF	TGTGCCAGCAGCTTCTATTTTGGCAGGGCTGGAAACACCATATATTTT
TRBJ2-2	.	TRBV28	.	CASSTTRVTGELFF	TGTGCCAGCAGTACGACCCGAGTTACCGGGGAGCTGTTTTTT
TRBJ1-4	once	TRBV6-1	.	CASSGARTVQSTNEKLFF	TGTGCCAGCAGTGGAGCACGGACAGTTCAGTCAACTAATGAAAAACTGTTTTTT
TRBJ2-1	.	TRBV5-1	.	CASSLGLPYNEQFF	TGCGCCAGCAGCTTGGGGCTCCCCTACAATGAGCAGTTCTTC
TRBJ2-7	.	TRBV5-4	.	CASSKSGVKTYEQYF	TGTGCCAGCAGCAAATCCGGGGTGAAAACCTACGAGCAGTACTTC
TRBJ1-4	.	TRBV5-4	.	CASSLEPGTTEKLFF	TGTGCCAGCAGCTTGGAGCCGGGGACTACTGAAAAACTGTTTTTT
TRBJ2-7	.	TRBV10-3	.	CAISEPASTHNEQYF	TGTGCCATCAGTGAACCGGCCAGTACCCATAATGAGCAGTACTTC
TRBJ2-2	.	TRBV5-4	TRBD2	CASRGTPGLAGSANTGELFF	TGTGCCAGCCGGGGAACTCCAGGACTAGCGGGTAGTGCGAACACCGGGGAGCTGTTTTTT
TRBJ2-2	.	TRBV28	TRBD2	CASSLWELAGANTGELFF	TGTGCCAGCAGTTTATGGGAACTAGCGGGGGCGAACACCGGGGAGCTGTTTTTT
TRBJ2-7	.	TRBV6-5	TRBD2	CASSYFPSGTYEQYF	TGTGCCAGCAGTTACTTTCCCAGCGGGACCTACGAGCAGTACTTC
TRBJ2-1	.	TRBV7-2	TRBD2	CASSTRGGLTGNEQFF	TGTGCCAGCAGCACCCGGGGGGGACTCACGGGGAATGAGCAGTTCTTC
TRBJ2-2	.	TRBV6-6	.	CASSYARGGTGELFF	TGTGCCAGCAGTTACGCCAGGGGCGGGACCGGGGAGCTGTTTTTT
TRBJ2-6	.	TRBV5-1	TRBD1	CASSLAGTAFSGANVLTF	TGCGCCAGCAGCTTGGCTGGGACAGCCTTCTCTGGGGCCAACGTCCTGACTTTC
TRBJ2-5	.	TRBV7-6	TRBD1	CASSSRPGDREKETQYF	TGTGCCAGCAGCTCCCGACCAGGTGACAGGGAGAAAGAGACCCAGTACTTC
TRBJ2-2	.	TRBV6-5	.	CASSRQRGELFF	TGTGCCAGCAGTCGACAGCGCGGGGAGCTGTTTTTT
TRBJ1-6	once	TRBV10-2	TRBD1	CASSMTGDYNSPLHF	TGCGCCAGCAGTATGACAGGGGACTATAATTCACCCCTCCACTTT
TRBJ1-6	.	TRBV5-4	TRBD1	CASSLATGPDSPLHF	TGTGCCAGCAGCTTGGCGACAGGGCCTGATTCACCCCTCCACTTT
TRBJ2-5	once	TRBV11-1	.	CASSLILAQETQYF	TGTGCCAGCAGCTTAATCCTAGCCCAAGAGACCCAGTACTTC
TRBJ2-3	.	TRBV6-5	.	CASSYGGPTDTQYF	TGTGCCAGCAGTTATGGGGGGCCTACGGATACGCAGTATTTT
TRBJ1-2	.	TRBV5-6	.	CASSLGGGNYGYTF	TGTGCCAGCAGCTTGGGTGGAGGGAACTATGGCTACACCTTC
TRBJ2-2	.	TRBV30	.	CAWNRAGELFF	TGTGCCTGGAACCGCGCCGGGGAGCTGTTTTTT
TRBJ2-2	.	TRBV5-1	.	CASSLGTQGTGELFF	TGCGCCAGCAGCCTCGGGACCCAAGGGACCGGGGAGCTGTTTTTT
TRBJ2-5	.	TRBV28	.	CASSLFSREETQYF	TGTGCCAGCAGTTTATTTTCCAGGGAAGAGACCCAGTACTTC
TRBJ1-2	.	TRBV10-2	TRBD1	CASGWDRANYGYTF	TGCGCCAGCGGCTGGGACAGGGCTAACTATGGCTACACCTTC
TRBJ1-1	.	TRBV28	.	CASSGTGRTEAFF	TGTGCCAGCAGTGGCACAGGGAGGACTGAAGCTTTCTTT
TRBJ2-3	.	TRBV9	.	CASSVRRQADTQYF	TGTGCCAGCAGCGTCCGCCGACAGGCAGATACGCAGTATTTT
TRBJ2-2	once	TRBV28	TRBD2	CASSSPGGTNTGELFF	TGTGCCAGCAGTTCCCCGGGAGGTACGAACACCGGGGAGCTGTTTTTT
TRBJ2-3	.	TRBV5-1	TRBD2	CASSLRPTSSDTQYF	TGCGCCAGCAGCTTGCGACCGACTAGCTCAGATACGCAGTATTTT
TRBJ2-2	.	TRBV6-4	TRBD2	CASSAASGGSNTGELFF	TGTGCCAGCAGTGCTGCTAGCGGGGGATCGAACACCGGGGAGCTGTTTTTT
TRBJ1-3	.	TRBV5-1	.	CASSLQVQGSSGNTIYF	TGCGCCAGCAGCTTGCAAGTCCAGGGAAGCTCTGGAAACACCATATATTTT
TRBJ1-1	.	TRBV7-9	.	CASSWEARGSSF	TGTGCCAGCAGCTGGGAAGCAAGGGGCAGTTCCTTT
TRBJ1-1	.	TRBV5-1	.	CASSLEGSSSTEAFF	TGCGCCAGCAGCTTGGAGGGGAGCAGTTCCACTGAAGCTTTCTTT
TRBJ2-5	once	TRBV18	.	CASSPKKETQYF	TGTGCCAGCTCACCAAAGAAAGAGACCCAGTACTTC
TRBJ2-5	once	TRBV30	.	CAWSVSRQLGEYF	TGTGCCTGGAGTGTAAGCCGCCAGTTAGGGGAGTACTTC
TRBJ2-5	.	TRBV5-1	.	CASSLEARETQYF	TGCGCCAGCAGCTTGGAGGCGCGTGAGACCCAGTACTTC
TRBJ1-5	.	TRBV6-6	.	CASSYSRGGQPQHF	TGTGCCAGCAGTTACAGCAGGGGAGGTCAGCCCCAGCATTTT
TRBJ2-5	.	TRBV2	TRBD2	CASKGIAGGRGETQYF	TGTGCCAGCAAGGGGATAGCGGGAGGGCGGGGAGAGACCCAGTACTTC
TRBJ1-6	few	TRBV21-1	.	CASSKGGKGENSPLHF	TGTGCCAGCAGCAAAGGAGGGAAAGGGGAGAATTCACCCCTCCACTTT
TRBJ1-4	.	TRBV19	TRBD1	CASRGRQGYNEKLFF	TGTGCCAGTAGAGGTAGACAGGGCTATAATGAAAAACTGTTTTTT
TRBJ2-7	.	TRBV29-1	.	CSVGGGRGSYEQYF	TGCAGCGTCGGCGGCGGACGGGGTTCCTACGAGCAGTACTTC